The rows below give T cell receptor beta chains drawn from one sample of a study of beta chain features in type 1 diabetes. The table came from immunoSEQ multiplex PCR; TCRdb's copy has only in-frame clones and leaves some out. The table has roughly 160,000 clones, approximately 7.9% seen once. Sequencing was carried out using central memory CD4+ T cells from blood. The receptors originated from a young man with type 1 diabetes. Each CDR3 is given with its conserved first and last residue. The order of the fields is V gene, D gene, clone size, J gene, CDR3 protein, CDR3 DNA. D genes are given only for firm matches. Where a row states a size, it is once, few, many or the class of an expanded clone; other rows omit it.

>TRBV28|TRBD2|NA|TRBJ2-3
CASSFGTSGRVTQYF
TGTGCCAGCAGTTTCGGGACTAGCGGGAGGGTGACGCAGTATTTT
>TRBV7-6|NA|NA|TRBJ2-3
CASSLTERVLTDTQYF
TGTGCCAGCAGCTTAACAGAGAGGGTTCTCACAGATACGCAGTATTTT
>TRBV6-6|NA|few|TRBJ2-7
CASRLPGSEQYF
TGTGCCAGCAGATTACCAGGTTCCGAGCAGTACTTC
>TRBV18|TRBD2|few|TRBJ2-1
CASSPSDRLAGIRVF
TGTGCCAGCTCACCATCCGACCGACTAGCGGGAATTCGGGTCTTC
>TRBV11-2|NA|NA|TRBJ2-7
CASSSLGGGGEQYF
TGTGCCAGCAGCTCCCTAGGGGGGGGCGGCGAGCAGTACTTC
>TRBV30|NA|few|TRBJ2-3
CAWSESNTQYF
TGTGCCTGGAGTGAGAGCAATACGCAGTATTTT
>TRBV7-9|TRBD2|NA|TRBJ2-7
CASSKNPGLVGPGGVEQYF
TGTGCCAGCAGCAAAAACCCGGGACTAGTCGGCCCTGGAGGTGTCGAGCAGTACTTC
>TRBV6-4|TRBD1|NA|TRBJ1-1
CASRMRQGKAFF
TGTGCCAGCAGAATGAGACAGGGTAAAGCTTTCTTT
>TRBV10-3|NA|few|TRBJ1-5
CAISDQQVSNQPQHF
TGTGCCATCAGTGATCAGCAGGTTAGCAATCAGCCCCAGCATTTT
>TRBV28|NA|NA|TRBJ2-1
CASISSFLNEQFF
TGTGCCAGCATTTCTAGCTTCTTGAATGAGCAGTTCTTC
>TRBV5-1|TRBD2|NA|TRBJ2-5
CASSSNQFGGADETQYF
TGCGCCAGCAGCTCAAACCAATTCGGGGGGGCGGATGAGACCCAGTACTTC
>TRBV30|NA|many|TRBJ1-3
CAWSISGRNTIYF
TGTGCCTGGAGTATATCGGGTAGAAACACCATATATTTT
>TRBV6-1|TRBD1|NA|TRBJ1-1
CASSSGQGGTEAFF
TGTGCCAGCAGTTCGGGACAGGGAGGAACTGAAGCTTTCTTT
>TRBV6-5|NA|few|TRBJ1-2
CATQQKWDYGYTF
TGTGCCACACAGCAGAAGTGGGACTATGGCTACACCTTC
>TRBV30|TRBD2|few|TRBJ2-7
CAWAKRAGGTYEQYF
TGTGCCTGGGCCAAGAGAGCGGGGGGGACCTACGAGCAGTACTTC
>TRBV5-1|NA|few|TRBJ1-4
CASKEVPNEKLFF
TGCGCCAGCAAGGAGGTGCCTAATGAAAAACTGTTTTTT
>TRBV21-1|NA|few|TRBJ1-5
CASSKGGEGNQPQHF
TGTGCCAGCAGCAAAGGGGGAGAGGGCAATCAGCCCCAGCATTTT
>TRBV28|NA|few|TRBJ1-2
CASSPASGRGDYGYTF
TGTGCCAGCAGTCCAGCCTCGGGCAGGGGTGACTATGGCTACACCTTC
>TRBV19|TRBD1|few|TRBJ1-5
CASSSPGQGRGNQPQHF
TGTGCCAGTAGTTCTCCGGGACAGGGTCGGGGCAATCAGCCCCAGCATTTT
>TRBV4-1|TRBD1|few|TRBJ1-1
CASSQDPPGQLLNTEAFF
TGCGCCAGCAGCCAAGACCCTCCGGGACAGCTACTGAACACTGAAGCTTTCTTT
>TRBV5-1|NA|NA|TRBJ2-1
CARTTPEGREQFF
TGCGCCCGTACCACGCCGGAGGGGAGGGAGCAGTTCTTC
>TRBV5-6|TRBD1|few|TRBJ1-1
CASSLLPGQGAVNTEAFF
TGTGCCAGCAGCTTGCTCCCGGGACAGGGGGCCGTGAACACTGAAGCTTTCTTT
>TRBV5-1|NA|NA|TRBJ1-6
CASSLEIGSDSPLHF
TGCGCCAGCAGCTTGGAGATCGGGTCGGATTCACCCCTCCACTTT
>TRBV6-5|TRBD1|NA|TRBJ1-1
CASSYWTGASDTEAFF
TGTGCCAGCAGTTACTGGACAGGGGCAAGCGACACTGAAGCTTTCTTT
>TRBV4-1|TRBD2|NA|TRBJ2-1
CASSPREAGYNEQFF
TGCGCCAGCAGCCCCCGGGAGGCGGGTTACAATGAGCAGTTCTTC
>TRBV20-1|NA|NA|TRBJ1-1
CRPTGGTEAFF
TGCAGACCGACCGGGGGCACTGAAGCTTTCTTT
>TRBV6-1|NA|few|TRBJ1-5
CASSEQGGIQPQHF
TGTGCCAGCAGTGAACAGGGAGGGATTCAGCCCCAGCATTTT
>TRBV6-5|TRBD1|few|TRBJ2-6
CASRRQGTGANVLTF
TGTGCCAGCAGGCGACAGGGGACTGGGGCCAACGTCCTGACTTTC
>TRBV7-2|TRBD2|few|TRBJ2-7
CASSLAGSGSYEQYF
TGTGCCAGCAGCTTAGCGGGTAGCGGGTCCTACGAGCAGTACTTC
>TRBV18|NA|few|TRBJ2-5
CASSSGTGPTETQYF
TGTGCCAGCTCCAGCGGGACAGGACCCACTGAGACCCAGTACTTC
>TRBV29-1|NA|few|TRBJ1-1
CSVRRSTEAFF
TGCAGCGTTCGGCGGTCCACTGAAGCTTTCTTT
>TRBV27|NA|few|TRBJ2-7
CASSLVPVRDEQYF
TGTGCCAGCAGTTTAGTGCCGGTGAGGGACGAGCAGTACTTC
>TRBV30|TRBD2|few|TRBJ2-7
CAWSVPWGRGTYEQYF
TGTGCCTGGAGTGTACCGTGGGGGAGGGGCACCTACGAGCAGTACTTC
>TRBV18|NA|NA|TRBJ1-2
CASSLSGGESNYGYTF
TGTGCCAGCTCCCTTAGCGGGGGAGAATCTAACTATGGCTACACCTTC
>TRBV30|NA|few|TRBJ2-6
CAWSVRLSGANVLTF
TGTGCCTGGAGTGTACGACTCTCTGGGGCCAACGTCCTGACTTTC
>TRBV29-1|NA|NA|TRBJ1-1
CSVVDQVTEAFF
TGCAGCGTTGTAGACCAGGTTACTGAAGCTTTCTTT
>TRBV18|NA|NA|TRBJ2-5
CASRDQETQYF
TGTGCCAGCCGCGACCAAGAGACCCAGTACTTC
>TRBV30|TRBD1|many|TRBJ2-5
CAWRRTGGPQYF
TGTGCCTGGAGAAGGACAGGCGGCCCCCAGTACTTC
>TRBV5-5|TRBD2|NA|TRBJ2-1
CASSRAGLAGANEQFF
TGTGCCAGCAGCCGGGCCGGACTAGCGGGAGCAAATGAGCAGTTCTTC
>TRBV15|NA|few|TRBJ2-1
CATSRDREGSGTDEQFF
TGTGCCACCAGCAGAGATCGGGAAGGAAGCGGCACAGATGAGCAGTTCTTC
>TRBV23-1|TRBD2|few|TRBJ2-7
CASSPSGGVEQYF
TGCGCCAGCAGTCCTAGCGGGGGGGTCGAGCAGTACTTC
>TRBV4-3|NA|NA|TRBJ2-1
CASSQARGLGEQFF
TGCGCCAGCAGCCAAGCGCGGGGCCTCGGTGAGCAGTTCTTC
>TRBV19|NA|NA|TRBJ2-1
CASRGRGYNEQFF
TGTGCCAGTAGGGGTAGGGGCTACAATGAGCAGTTCTTC
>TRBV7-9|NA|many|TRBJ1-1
CASSTLDTEAFF
TGTGCCAGCAGCACTTTAGACACTGAAGCTTTCTTT
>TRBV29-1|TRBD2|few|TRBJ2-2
CSVGGTSGGTNTGELFF
TGCAGCGTTGGGGGGACTAGCGGGGGAACGAACACCGGGGAGCTGTTTTTT
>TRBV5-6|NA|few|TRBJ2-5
CASSLELKETQYF
TGTGCCAGCAGCTTGGAGCTGAAAGAGACCCAGTACTTC